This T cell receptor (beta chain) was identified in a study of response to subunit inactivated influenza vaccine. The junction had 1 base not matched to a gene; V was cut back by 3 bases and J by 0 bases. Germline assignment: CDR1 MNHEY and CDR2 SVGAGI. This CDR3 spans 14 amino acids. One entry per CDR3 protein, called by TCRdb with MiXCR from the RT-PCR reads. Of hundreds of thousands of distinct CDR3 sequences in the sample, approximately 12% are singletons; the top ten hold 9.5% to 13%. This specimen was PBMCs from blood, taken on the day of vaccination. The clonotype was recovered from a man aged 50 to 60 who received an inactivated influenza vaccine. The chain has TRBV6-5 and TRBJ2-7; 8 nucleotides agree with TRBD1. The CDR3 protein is CASSYQGASYEQYF. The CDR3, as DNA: TGTGCCAGCAGTTATCAGGGGGCCTCCTACGAGCAGTACTTC.